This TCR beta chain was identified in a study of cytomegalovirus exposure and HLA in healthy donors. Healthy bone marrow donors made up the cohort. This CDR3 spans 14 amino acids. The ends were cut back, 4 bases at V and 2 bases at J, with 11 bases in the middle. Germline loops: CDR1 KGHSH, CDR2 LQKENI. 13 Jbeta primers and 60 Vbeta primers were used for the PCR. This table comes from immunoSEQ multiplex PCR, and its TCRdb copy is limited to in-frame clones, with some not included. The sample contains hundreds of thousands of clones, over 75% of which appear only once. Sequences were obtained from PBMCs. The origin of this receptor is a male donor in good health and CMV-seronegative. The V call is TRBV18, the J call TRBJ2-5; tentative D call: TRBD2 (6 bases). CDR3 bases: TGTGCCAGCTCACTGCGGGATATACAAGAGACCCAGTACTTC. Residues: CASSLRDIQETQYF.